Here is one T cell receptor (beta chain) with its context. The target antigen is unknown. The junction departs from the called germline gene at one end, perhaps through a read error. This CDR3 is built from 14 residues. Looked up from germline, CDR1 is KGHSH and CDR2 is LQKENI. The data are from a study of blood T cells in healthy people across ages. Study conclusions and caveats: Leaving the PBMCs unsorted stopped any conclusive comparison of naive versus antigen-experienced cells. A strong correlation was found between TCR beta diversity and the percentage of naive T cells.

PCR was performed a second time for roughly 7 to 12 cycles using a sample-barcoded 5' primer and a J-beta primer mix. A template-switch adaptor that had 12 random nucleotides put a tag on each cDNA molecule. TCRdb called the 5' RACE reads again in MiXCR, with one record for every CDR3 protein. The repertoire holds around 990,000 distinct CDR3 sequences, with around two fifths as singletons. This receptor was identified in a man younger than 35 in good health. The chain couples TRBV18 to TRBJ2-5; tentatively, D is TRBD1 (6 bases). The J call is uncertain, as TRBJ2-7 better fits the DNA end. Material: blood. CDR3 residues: CASTPEQGSDEQYF. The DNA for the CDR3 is TGTGCCAGCACACCTGAACAGGGTAGCGACGAGCAGTACTTC.